This entry is about one T cell receptor beta chain. The data originate from a study of T cell responses to AZD1222 COVID-19 vaccine. The protocol was immunoSEQ multiplex PCR, while the TCRdb copy is restricted to in-frame clones and leaves out a portion. The sample lists 43,000 or so clones; around 91% were seen once. CDR3 length equals 13 residues. V gave up 1 base and J gave up 3 bases, with 6 bases separating them. CDR1 and CDR2 (germline): LGHNA, YSLEER. The sequence derives from an adult who received the AZD1222 COVID-19 vaccine. The chain carries TRBV4-3 and TRBJ1-1, with D hard to call. Sequenced material: peripheral blood, taken 28 days after the second AZD1222 dose. CDR3 region: CASSQVIHTEAFF. As DNA, the CDR3 is TGCGCCAGCAGCCAAGTAATCCACACTGAAGCTTTCTTT.